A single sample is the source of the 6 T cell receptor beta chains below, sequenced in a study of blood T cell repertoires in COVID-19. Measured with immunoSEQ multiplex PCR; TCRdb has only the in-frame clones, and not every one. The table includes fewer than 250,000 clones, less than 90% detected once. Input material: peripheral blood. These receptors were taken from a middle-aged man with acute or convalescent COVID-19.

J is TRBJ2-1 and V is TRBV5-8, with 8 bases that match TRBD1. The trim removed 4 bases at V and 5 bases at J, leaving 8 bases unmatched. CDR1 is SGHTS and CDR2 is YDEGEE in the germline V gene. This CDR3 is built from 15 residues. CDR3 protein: CASSPGQAINNEQFF. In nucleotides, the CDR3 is TGTGCCAGCAGCCCGGGACAGGCGATAAACAATGAGCAGTTCTTC.

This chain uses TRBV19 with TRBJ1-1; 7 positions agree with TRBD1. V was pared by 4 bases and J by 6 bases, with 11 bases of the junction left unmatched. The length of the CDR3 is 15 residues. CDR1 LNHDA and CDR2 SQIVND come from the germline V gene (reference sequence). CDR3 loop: CASSTQPTGIAEAFF. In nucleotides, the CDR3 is TGTGCCAGTAGTACCCAGCCGACAGGGATCGCTGAAGCTTTCTTT.

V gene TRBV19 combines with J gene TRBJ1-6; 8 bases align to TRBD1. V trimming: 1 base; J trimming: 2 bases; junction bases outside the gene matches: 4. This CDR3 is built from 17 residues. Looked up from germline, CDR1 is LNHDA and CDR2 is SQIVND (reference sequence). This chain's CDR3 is CASSIVTGGTYNSPLHF. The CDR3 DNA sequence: TGTGCCAGTAGTATAGTTACAGGGGGAACCTATAATTCACCCCTCCACTTT.

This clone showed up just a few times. The CDR3 nucleotides are TGTGCCCGTAGATCCGTGGGCCCCTCCTACGAGCAGTACTTC. Translated, it gives CARRSVGPSYEQYF. The chain couples TRBV7-9 to TRBJ2-7; no clear D gene. The CDR3 runs 14 residues. V shed 11 bases and J shed 0 bases, with 17 bases lying between them. CDR1 SEHNR and CDR2 FQNEAQ come from the germline V gene (reference sequence).

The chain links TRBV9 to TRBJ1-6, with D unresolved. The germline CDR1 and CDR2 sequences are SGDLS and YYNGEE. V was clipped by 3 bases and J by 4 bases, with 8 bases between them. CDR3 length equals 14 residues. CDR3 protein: CASSGSGYNSPLHF. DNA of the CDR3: TGTGCCAGCAGCGGATCAGGTTATAATTCACCCCTCCACTTT.

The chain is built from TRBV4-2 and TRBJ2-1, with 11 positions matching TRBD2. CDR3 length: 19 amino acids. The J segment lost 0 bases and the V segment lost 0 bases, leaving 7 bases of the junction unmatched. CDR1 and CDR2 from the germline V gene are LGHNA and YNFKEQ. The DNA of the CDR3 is TGTGCCAGCAGCCAAGAAGGTAGCGGGGGGGCCAGCTCCTACAATGAGCAGTTCTTC. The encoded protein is CASSQEGSGGASSYNEQFF.